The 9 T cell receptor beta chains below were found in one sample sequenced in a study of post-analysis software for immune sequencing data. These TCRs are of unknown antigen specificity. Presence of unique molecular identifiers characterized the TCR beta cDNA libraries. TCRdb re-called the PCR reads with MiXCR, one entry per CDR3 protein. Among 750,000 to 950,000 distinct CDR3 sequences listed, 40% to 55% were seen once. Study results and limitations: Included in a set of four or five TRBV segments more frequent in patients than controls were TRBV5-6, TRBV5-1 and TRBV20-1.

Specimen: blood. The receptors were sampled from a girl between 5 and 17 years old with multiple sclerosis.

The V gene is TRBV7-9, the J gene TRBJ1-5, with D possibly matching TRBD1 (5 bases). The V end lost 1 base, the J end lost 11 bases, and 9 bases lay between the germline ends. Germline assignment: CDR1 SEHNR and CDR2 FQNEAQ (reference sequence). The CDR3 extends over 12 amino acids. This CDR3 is CASSLGEGTQHF. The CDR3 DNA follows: TGTGCCAGCAGCTTAGGGGAGGGGACCCAGCATTTT. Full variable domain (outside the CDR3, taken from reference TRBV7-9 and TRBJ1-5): DTGVSQNPRHKITKRGQNVTFRCDPISEHNRLYWYRQTLGQGPEFLTYFQNEAQLEKSRLLSDRFSAERPKGSFSTLEIQRTEQGDSAMYLCASSLGEGTQHFGDGTRLSIL.

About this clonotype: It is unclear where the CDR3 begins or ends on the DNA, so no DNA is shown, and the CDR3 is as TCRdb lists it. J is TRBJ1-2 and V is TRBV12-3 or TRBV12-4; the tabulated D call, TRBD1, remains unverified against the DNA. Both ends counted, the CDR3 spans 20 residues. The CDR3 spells CASSPDRARVYTEAFFGYTF.

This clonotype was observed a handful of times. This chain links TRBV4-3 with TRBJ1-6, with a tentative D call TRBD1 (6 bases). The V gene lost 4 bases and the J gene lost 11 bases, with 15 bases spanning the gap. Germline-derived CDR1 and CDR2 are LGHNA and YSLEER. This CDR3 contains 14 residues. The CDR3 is CASSPYGGGTPLHF. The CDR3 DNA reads TGCGCCAGCAGCCCCTACGGGGGCGGCACACCCCTCCACTTT.

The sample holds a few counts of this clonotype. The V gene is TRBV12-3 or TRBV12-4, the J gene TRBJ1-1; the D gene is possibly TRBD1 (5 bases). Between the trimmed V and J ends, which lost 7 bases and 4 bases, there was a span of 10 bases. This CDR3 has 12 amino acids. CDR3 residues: CASIRGATEAFF. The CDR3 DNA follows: TGTGCCAGCATTAGGGGCGCCACTGAAGCTTTCTTT.

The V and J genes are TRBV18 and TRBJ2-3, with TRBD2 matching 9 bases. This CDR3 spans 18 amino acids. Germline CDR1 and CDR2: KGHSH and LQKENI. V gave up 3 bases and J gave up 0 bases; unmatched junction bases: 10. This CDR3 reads CASSPSSVAGASTDTQYF. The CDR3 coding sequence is TGTGCCAGCTCACCCTCATCGGTAGCGGGAGCAAGCACAGATACGCAGTATTTT. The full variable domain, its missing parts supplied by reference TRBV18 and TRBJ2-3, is NAGVMQNPRHLVRRRGQEARLRCSPMKGHSHVYWYRQLPEEGLKFMVYLQKENIIDESGMPKERFSAEFPKEGPSILRIQQVVRGDSAAYFCASSPSSVAGASTDTQYFGPGTRLTVL.

CDR3 bases: TGCAGTGCTCAGAAGGGGGAGCGTAGCACAGATACGCAGTATTTT. Its translation is CSAQKGERSTDTQYF. The chain employs TRBV20-1 and TRBJ2-3; the D gene is possibly TRBD1 (6 bases). The CDR3 extends over 15 amino acids. Germline lookup yields CDR1 DFQATT and CDR2 SNEGSKA (reference sequence). V was pared by 5 bases and J by 0 bases, with 15 bases between.

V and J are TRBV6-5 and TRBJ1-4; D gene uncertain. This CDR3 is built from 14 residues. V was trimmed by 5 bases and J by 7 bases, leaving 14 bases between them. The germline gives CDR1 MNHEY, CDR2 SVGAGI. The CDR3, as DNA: TGTGCCAGCAGTCTTCTTCGACTGGGTGAAAAACTGTTTTTT. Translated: CASSLLRLGEKLFF.

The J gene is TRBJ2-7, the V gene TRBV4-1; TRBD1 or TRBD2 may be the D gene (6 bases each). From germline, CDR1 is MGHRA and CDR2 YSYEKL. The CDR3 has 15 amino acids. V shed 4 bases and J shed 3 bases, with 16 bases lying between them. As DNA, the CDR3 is TGCGCCAGCAGCCCAGACGGGGGCCGGGGCTACGAGCAGTACTTC. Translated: CASSPDGGRGYEQYF.

CDR3 residues: CAGFKGLAAYNEQFF. CDR3 in DNA: TGTGCCGGTTTTAAGGGACTAGCGGCCTACAATGAGCAGTTCTTC. The chain joins TRBV7-9 to TRBJ2-1; 11 bases match TRBD2. The J segment lost 2 bases and the V segment lost 11 bases, leaving 8 bases of the junction unmatched. The germline gives CDR1 SEHNR, CDR2 FQNEAQ (reference sequence). CDR3 length: 15 residues.